This T cell receptor (beta chain) was sequenced during a study of CD8 T cells in ankylosing spondylitis. This clonotype has a count of ten or more. The target antigen is unknown. Study outcomes and limitations: Seemingly distinctive of ankylosing spondylitis blood was a TCR beta motif formed by eight highly homologous variants. In reactive arthritis synovial fluid and blood, some motif variants had been reported before. Reportedly, significant enrichment of disease-linked clones occurred in matched ankylosing spondylitis synovial fluid.

The TCR beta libraries were generated through quantitative 5'-RACE incorporating molecular barcodes. MiXCR was run by TCRdb on the 5' RACE reads, yielding one entry per CDR3 protein. The repertoire includes under 250,000 distinct CDR3 sequences, 8% to 9% of them detected once, and 4.5% to 5% sits in the top ten. This TCR came from a female donor with ankylosing spondylitis or in good health (not recorded which). The source material was blood, either unsorted or a sorted T cell fraction (not recorded which).

In DNA form, the CDR3 reads TGTGCCAGCACCTCTAATGGGATTGTGGGGGAGCAGTACTTC. Translating it yields CASTSNGIVGEQYF. The J gene is TRBJ2-7, the V gene TRBV12-3 or TRBV12-4; the D is unclear. V was trimmed by 7 bases and J by 7 bases, leaving 20 bases between them. The CDR3 has 14 amino acids.